This T cell receptor (beta chain) appears in the sequencing data of a study of blood T cell repertoires in COVID-19. In the study overall: T cells, B-cell-depleted T cells, or PBMCs provided the cDNA or gDNA that served as material.

Germline V lookup: CDR1 SGHTA, CDR2 FQGNSA. V shed 0 bases, J shed 3 bases, and the junction held 2 bases outside the gene matches. The CDR3 loop spans 16 amino acids. The method was immunoSEQ multiplex PCR; TCRdb's version includes in-frame clones alone and lacks a portion of them. Among roughly 66,000 clones listed, more than 85% were seen once. The clonotype comes from a human donor with active COVID-19. The donor label of this sample is uncertain. This chain links TRBV7-2 with TRBJ2-7; 13 bases align to TRBD2. The source material was peripheral blood. CDR3 nucleotides: TGTGCCAGCAGCTTAGCAAGGACTAGCGGGAGCTACGAGCAGTACTTC. Amino acid sequence: CASSLARTSGSYEQYF.